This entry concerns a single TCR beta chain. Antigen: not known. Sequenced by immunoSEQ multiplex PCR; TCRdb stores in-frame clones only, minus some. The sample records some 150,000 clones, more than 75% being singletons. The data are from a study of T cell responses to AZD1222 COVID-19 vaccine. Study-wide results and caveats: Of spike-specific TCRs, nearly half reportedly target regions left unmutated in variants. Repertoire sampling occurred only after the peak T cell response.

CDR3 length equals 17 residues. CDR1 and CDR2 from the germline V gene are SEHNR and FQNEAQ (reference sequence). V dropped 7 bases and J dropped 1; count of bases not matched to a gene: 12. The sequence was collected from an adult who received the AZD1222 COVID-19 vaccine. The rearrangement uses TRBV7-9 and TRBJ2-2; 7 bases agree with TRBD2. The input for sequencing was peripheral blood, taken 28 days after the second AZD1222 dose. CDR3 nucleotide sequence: TGTGCCAGCAACCTCCTTGGGTGGGAGGGGAACACCGGGGAGCTGTTTTTT. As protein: CASNLLGWEGNTGELFF.